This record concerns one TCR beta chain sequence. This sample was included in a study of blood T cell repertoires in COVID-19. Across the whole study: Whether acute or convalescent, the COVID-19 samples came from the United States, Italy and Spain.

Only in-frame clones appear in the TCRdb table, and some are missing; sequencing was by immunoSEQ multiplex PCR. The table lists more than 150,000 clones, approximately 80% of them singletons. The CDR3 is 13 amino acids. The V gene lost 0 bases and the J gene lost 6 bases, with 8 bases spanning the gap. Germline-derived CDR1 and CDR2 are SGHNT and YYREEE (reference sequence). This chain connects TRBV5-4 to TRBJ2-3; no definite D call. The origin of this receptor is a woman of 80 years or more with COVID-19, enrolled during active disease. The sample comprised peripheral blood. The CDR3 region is CASSLARKDTQYF. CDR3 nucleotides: TGTGCCAGCAGCTTGGCCAGGAAGGATACGCAGTATTTT.